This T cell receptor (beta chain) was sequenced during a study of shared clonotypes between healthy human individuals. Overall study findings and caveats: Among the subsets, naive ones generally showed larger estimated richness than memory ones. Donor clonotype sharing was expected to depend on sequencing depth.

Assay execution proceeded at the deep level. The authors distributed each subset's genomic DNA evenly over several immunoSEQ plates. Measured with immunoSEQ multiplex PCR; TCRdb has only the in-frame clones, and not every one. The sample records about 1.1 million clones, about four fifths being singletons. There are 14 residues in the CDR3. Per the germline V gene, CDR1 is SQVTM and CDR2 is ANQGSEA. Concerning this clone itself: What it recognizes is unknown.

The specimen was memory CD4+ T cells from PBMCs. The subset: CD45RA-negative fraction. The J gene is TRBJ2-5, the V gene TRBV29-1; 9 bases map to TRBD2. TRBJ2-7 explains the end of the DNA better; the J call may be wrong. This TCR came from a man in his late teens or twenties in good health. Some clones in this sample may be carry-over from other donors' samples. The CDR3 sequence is CSVEDQGSGSEQYF. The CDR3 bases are TGCAGCGTTGAAGATCAAGGTAGCGGGAGCGAGCAGTACTTC.